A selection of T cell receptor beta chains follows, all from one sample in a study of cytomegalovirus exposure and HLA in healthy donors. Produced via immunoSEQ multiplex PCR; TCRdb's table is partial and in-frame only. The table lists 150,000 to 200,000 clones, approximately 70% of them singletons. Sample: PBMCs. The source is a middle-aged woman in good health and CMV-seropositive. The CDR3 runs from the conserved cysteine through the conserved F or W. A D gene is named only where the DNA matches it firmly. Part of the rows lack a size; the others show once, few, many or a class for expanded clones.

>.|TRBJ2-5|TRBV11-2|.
TGTGCCAGCAGCTTAGAACCAGGGGAAGAGACCCAGTACTTC
CASSLEPGEETQYF
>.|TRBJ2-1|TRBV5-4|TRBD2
TGTGCCAGCAGCCCCCGTGGCGGGGGGGGCTCCTACAATGAGCAGTTCTTC
CASSPRGGGGSYNEQFF
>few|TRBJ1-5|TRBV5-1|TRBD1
TGCGCCAGCAGCTTGACCCCAGGGACAGATCAGCCCCAGCATTTT
CASSLTPGTDQPQHF
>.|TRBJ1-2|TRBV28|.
TGTGCCAGCAGTTTACGACTACCGGTTAACGGCTACCCCTTC
CASSLRLPVNGYPF
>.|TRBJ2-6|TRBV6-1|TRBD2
TGTGCCAGCAGTGGGCTAGCGGGGGTCTCTGGGGCCAACGTCCTGACTTTC
CASSGLAGVSGANVLTF
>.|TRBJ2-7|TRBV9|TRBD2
TGTGCCAGCAGCGTGAGCCTAGCGGCCTCCTACGAGCAGTACTTC
CASSVSLAASYEQYF
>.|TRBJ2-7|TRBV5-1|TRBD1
TGCGCCAGCGGACTCCGACCGGGACAGGGAGTCAGCGAGCAGTACTTC
CASGLRPGQGVSEQYF
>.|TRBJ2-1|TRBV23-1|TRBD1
TGCGCCAGCAGTCCCTCGGGACAGGGACCTAGTAAAGAGCAGTTCTTC
CASSPSGQGPSKEQFF
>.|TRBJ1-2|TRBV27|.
TGTGCCATATTGAGGCGGGCTTACGGCTACACCTTC
CAILRRAYGYTF
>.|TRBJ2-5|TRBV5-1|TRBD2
TGCGCCAGCAGCTCCCCGGGCGGGGGGGCTGTGGAGACCCAGTACTTC
CASSSPGGGAVETQYF
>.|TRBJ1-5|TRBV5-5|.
TGTGCCAGCAGCCTGGAGGTCGGGTATAGCAATCAGCCCCAGCATTTT
CASSLEVGYSNQPQHF
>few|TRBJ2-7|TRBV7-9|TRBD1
TGTGCCAGCAGCTTTCCACCGGGACAGGGCTACGAGCAGTACTTC
CASSFPPGQGYEQYF
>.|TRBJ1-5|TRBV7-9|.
TGTGCCAGCCGGGAAGGCAATCAGCCCCAGCATTTT
CASREGNQPQHF
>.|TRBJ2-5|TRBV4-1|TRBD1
TGCGCCAGCAGCCAAGCGGGACAGGGGGTTCGAGAGACCCAGTACTTC
CASSQAGQGVRETQYF
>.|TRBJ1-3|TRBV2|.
TGTGCCAGCAGTGAGTTGGGACATAGCTCTGGAAACACCATATATTTT
CASSELGHSSGNTIYF
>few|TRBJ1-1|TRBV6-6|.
TGTGCCAGCAGCCTCCAGGGGACGGATACTGAAGCTTTCTTT
CASSLQGTDTEAFF
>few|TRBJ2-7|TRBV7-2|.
TGTGCCAGCAGCGTAGCTCGGGGGAACTACGAGCAGTACTTC
CASSVARGNYEQYF
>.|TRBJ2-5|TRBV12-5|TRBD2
TGTGCTAGTGGTTTGGCCCTGGCGGGAGCAGAGACCCAGTACTTC
CASGLALAGAETQYF
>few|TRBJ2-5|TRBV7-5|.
TGTGCCAGAAGCTTAGCCCTTTACAGGGACCAAGAGACCCAGTACTTC
CARSLALYRDQETQYF
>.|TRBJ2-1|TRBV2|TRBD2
TGTGCCAGTAAACTAGCGGGAGACTACAATGAGCAGTTCTTC
CASKLAGDYNEQFF
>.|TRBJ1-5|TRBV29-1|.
TGCAGCGTTTCTGACAGGTCCAATCAGCCCCAGCATTTT
CSVSDRSNQPQHF
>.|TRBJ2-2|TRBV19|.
TGTGCCAGTAGTATTTCACTGAACACCGGGGAGCTGTTTTTT
CASSISLNTGELFF
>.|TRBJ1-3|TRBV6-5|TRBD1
TGTGCCAGCAGGCACGCCGGGACAGGCGGAAACACCATATATTTT
CASRHAGTGGNTIYF
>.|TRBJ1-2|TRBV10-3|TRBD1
TGTGCAATCTCAGGGGGCGGAGGCTACCCCTTC
CAISGGGGYPF
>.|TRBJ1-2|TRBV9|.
TGTGCCAGCAGCGTAGCAGGGGCTAACTATGGCTACACCTTC
CASSVAGANYGYTF
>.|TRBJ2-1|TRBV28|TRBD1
TGTGCCAGCAGTCTATGGGGACAGCGATACAATGAGCAGTTCTTC
CASSLWGQRYNEQFF
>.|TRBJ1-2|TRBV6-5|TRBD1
TGTGCCAGCAGGGAAAGGACAGGCCTCGGAGGCTACACCTTC
CASRERTGLGGYTF
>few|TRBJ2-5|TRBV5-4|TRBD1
TGTGCCAGCAGCTCGACAGGGGGCTCTCAAGAGACCCAGTACTTC
CASSSTGGSQETQYF
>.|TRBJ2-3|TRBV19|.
TGTGCCAGTAGTATTCCGCTAGCCCCAGATACGCAGTATTTT
CASSIPLAPDTQYF
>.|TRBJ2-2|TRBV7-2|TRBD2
TGTGCCAGCAGGGTGGGGAGCGGGAGTGCCGGGGAGCTGTTTTTT
CASRVGSGSAGELFF
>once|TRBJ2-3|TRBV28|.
TGTGCCAGCAGTTCCCCCCAGGGTGCAACAGATACGCAGTATTTT
CASSSPQGATDTQYF
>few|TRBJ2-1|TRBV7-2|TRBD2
TGTGCCATTACCCAGGGGAGCGGGGGGTATGGTGAGCAGTTCTTC
CAITQGSGGYGEQFF
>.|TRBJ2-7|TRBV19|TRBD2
TGTGCCAGTAGTACCGCCGGGAGGACTTCCTACGAGCAGTACTTC
CASSTAGRTSYEQYF
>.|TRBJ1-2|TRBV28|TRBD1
TGTGCCAGCAGTTCCCGGACAGGATTCTATGGCTACACCTTC
CASSSRTGFYGYTF
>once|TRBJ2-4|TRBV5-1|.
TGCGCCAGCAGCTTCGGGAGATTGACCAAAAACATTCAGTACTTC
CASSFGRLTKNIQYF
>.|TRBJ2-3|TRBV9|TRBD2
TGTGCCAGCAGCCTCGGGACTAGCGGGGTGACTAGCACAGATACGCAGTATTTT
CASSLGTSGVTSTDTQYF
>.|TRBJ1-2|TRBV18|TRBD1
TGTGCCAGCTCACCCTTGGGACAGAGTAGGGGCTACACCTTC
CASSPLGQSRGYTF
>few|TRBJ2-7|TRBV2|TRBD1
TGTGCCAGCAGCCTTGCAGGGGGCCCTTACTACGAGCAGTACTTC
CASSLAGGPYYEQYF
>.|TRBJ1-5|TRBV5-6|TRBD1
TGTGCCAGCAGCTTGCGACGGACAGGGTATAGCAATCAGCCCCAGCATTTT
CASSLRRTGYSNQPQHF
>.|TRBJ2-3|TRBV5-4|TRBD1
TGTGCCAGCAGCCTGGACAGGGGTTTGGATACGCAGTATTTT
CASSLDRGLDTQYF
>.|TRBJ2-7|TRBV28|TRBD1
TGTGCCAGCACACGACAGGGGGCCCACGAGCAGTACTTC
CASTRQGAHEQYF
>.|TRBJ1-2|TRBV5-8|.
TGTGCCAGCAGCCGGGACAATAACTATGGCTACACCTTC
CASSRDNNYGYTF
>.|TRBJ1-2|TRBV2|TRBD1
TGTGCCAGCAGTGAAGGAGCACAGGGGAGCTATGGCTACACCTTC
CASSEGAQGSYGYTF
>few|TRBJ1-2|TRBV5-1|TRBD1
TGCGCCAGCAGCGGTACAGGGGACTATGGCTACACCTTC
CASSGTGDYGYTF
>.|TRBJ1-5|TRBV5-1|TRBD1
TGCGCCAGCAGCTCGGGGACAGGGGGCAATCAGCCCCAGCATTTT
CASSSGTGGNQPQHF
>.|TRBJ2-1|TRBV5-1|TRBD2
TGCGCCAGCAGAATCCTAGCGGGGTCCTACAATGGGCAGTTCTTC
CASRILAGSYNGQFF
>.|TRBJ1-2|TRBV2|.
TGTGCCAGCAGTGATAATGGGGGGTGGTATGGCTACACCTTC
CASSDNGGWYGYTF
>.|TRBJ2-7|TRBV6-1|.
TGTGCCAGCAGTGGCCAGGGTGGCGAGCAGTACTTC
CASSGQGGEQYF
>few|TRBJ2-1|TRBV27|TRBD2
TGTGCCAGCATGATTATACTAGCGGGAGTTCTGCATGAGCAGTTCTTC
CASMIILAGVLHEQFF
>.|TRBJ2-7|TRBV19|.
TGTGCCAGCTCCGCTCGAGGGAAGGAGCAGTACTTC
CASSARGKEQYF
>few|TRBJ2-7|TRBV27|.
TGTGCCAGCAGCCCCAGTAGCAACGAGCAGTACTTC
CASSPSSNEQYF
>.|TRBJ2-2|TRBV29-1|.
TGCAGCGTTGAAGAGGGCCTCGGAGGTAACACCGGGGAGCTGTTTTTT
CSVEEGLGGNTGELFF
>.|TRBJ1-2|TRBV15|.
TGTGCCACCAGCAGAGGAACGGGGGGCGACCACTATGGCTACACCTTC
CATSRGTGGDHYGYTF